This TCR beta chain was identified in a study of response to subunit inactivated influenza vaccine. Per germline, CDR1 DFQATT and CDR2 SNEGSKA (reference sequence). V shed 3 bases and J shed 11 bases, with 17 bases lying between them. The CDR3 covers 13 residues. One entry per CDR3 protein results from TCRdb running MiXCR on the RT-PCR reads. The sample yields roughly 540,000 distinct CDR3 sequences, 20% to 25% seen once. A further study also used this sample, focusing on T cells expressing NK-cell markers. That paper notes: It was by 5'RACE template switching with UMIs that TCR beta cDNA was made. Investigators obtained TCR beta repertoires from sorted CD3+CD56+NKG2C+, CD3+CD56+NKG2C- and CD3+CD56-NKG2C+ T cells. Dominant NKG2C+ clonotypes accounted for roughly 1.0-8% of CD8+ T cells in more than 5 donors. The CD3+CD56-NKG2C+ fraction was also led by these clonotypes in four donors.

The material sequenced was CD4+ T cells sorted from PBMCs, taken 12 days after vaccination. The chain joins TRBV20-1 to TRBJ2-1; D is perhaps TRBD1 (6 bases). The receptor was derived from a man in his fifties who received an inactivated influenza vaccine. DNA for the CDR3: TGCAGTGCTAGCCTGGGCGGTGGGGACAAGCAGTTCTTC. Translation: CSASLGGGDKQFF.